This T cell receptor beta chain came from a study of T cells in Graves' hyperthyroidism and ophthalmopathy. The CDR3 regions of TCR beta were amplified from RNA transcripts. Using the HTBI primer set, a first-round RT-PCR was run on the TCR CDR3. TCRdb fed the multiplex PCR reads into MiXCR, producing one record per CDR3 protein. The sample shows under 350,000 distinct CDR3 sequences, roughly 14% of them seen only once. Many counts were recorded for this clonotype. Source material: blood. The receptor was derived from a woman aged 30 to 39 with Graves' hyperthyroidism that later progressed to Graves' ophthalmopathy.

The CDR3 loop is CASSAGQGHTEAFF. DNA of the CDR3: TGTGCCAGCAGCGCGGGACAGGGGCACACTGAAGCTTTCTTT. This chain joins TRBV9 and TRBJ1-1, with 10 bases that match TRBD1. Per the germline V gene, CDR1 is SGDLS and CDR2 is YYNGEE. This CDR3 comprises 14 residues. V lost 3 bases to trimming and J lost 3 bases; unmatched junction nucleotides: 2.